Listed here are 25 T cell receptor beta chains from one sample, sequenced in a study of molecular identifiers for immune sequencing clone quantification. Using its own MiXCR run on the PCR reads, TCRdb lists one record per CDR3 protein. The profile shows about 640,000 distinct CDR3 sequences, 15% to 20% of them singletons. The sample taken for sequencing was naive CD8+ T cells from blood, with Jurkat cell RNA spiked in. Described subset: FACS-sorted CD8+CD4-CCR7+CD45RA+ naive T cells. All receptors derive from a human donor in good health. Some libraries in this study had Jurkat cell RNA spiked in.

This clonotype was seen once. The chain is built from TRBV27 and TRBJ2-2, with D maybe TRBD2 (5 bases). The germline gives CDR1 MNHEY, CDR2 SMNVEV (reference sequence). The CDR3 runs to 14 residues. The germline V and J ends were trimmed by 3 bases and 4 bases, with 9 bases remaining between them. This CDR3 is CASSLVGVTGELFF. CDR3 DNA: TGTGCCAGCAGTTTGGTGGGAGTCACCGGGGAGCTGTTTTTT.

This clonotype came up many times. The V and J genes are TRBV9 and TRBJ2-1; D is undetermined. The CDR3 spans 15 residues. Germline values: CDR1 SGDLS, CDR2 YYNGEE. V lost 7 bases to trimming and J lost 0 bases, with 14 bases between them. Here the CDR3 reads CASSSELSSYNEQFF. In nucleotides, the CDR3 is TGTGCCAGCTCCTCGGAACTAAGCTCCTACAATGAGCAGTTCTTC.

This clonotype was observed many times. The chain couples TRBV6-6 to TRBJ2-7, with D maybe TRBD1 (5 bases). V dropped 0 bases and J dropped 6 bases, with 24 bases sitting between them. This CDR3 contains 18 residues. The germline V gene has CDR1 MNHNY and CDR2 SVGAGI (reference sequence). CDR3 loop: CASSYSVFRGGGVGEQYF. The CDR3 DNA is TGTGCCAGCAGTTACTCCGTTTTTAGGGGTGGTGGCGTTGGCGAGCAGTACTTC.

This clonotype was seen repeatedly, ten times or more. The chain uses TRBV5-4 and TRBJ2-3; D may match TRBD1 or TRBD2 (5 bases each). Trimming stripped 10 bases from V and 0 bases from J, with 15 bases between. The CDR3 sequence is 14 residues long. Germline CDR1 and CDR2: SGHNT and YYREEE (reference sequence). This chain's CDR3 is CASARGSSTDTQYF. CDR3 bases: TGTGCCTCTGCCCGGGGCTCCAGCACAGATACGCAGTATTTT.

Details on this clonotype: A much bigger clone sits one base away, suggesting this may be a read error. The rearrangement links TRBV12-5 to TRBJ2-1; D is ambiguous. The CDR3 spans 13 residues. CDR1 LGHNT and CDR2 FRNRAP come from the germline V gene. Trimming took off 8 bases at V and 12 bases at J, with 20 bases between the two ends. CDR3 DNA: TGTGCTAGTCAACCATGGGGTTTTGATGGGCAGTTCTTC. Encoded protein: CASQPWGFDGQFF.

This clonotype was seen ten or more times. The V and J genes are TRBV14 and TRBJ2-2, with a weak D call TRBD1 (6 bases). This CDR3 comprises 18 residues. Germline-derived CDR1 and CDR2 are SGHDN and FVKESK. The ends were cut back, 0 bases at V and 4 bases at J, with 18 bases in the middle. The CDR3, as DNA: TGTGCCAGCAGCCAAGACAGGGGCCTCCGATCCTTCACCGGGGAGCTGTTTTTT. Translating it yields CASSQDRGLRSFTGELFF.

This clonotype was observed a handful of times. The chain uses TRBV16 and TRBJ2-3, with 11 positions matching TRBD2. This CDR3 spans 19 amino acids. With V trimmed by 1 base and J by 2 bases, 11 bases remained unmatched. The germline V gene encodes CDR1 KGHSY and CDR2 FQNENV. CDR3 bases: TGTGCCAGCAGCCAATTTCCTAGCGGGGGGCCCGCGGACACAGATACGCAGTATTTT. Translating it yields CASSQFPSGGPADTDTQYF.

This clonotype has ten or more counts. The rearrangement joins TRBV4-2 to TRBJ2-3; D unresolved. The CDR3 is 13 amino acids. Germline-derived CDR1 and CDR2 are LGHNA and YNFKEQ. Trimming stripped 2 bases from V and 7 bases from J, with 10 bases between. Here the CDR3 DNA reads TGTGCCAGCAGCCAAAGCGACGGTAATACGCAGTATTTT. Translated: CASSQSDGNTQYF.

This clonotype was found many times. The chain is built from TRBV20-1 and TRBJ2-2, with 10 positions matching TRBD1. J gave up 4 bases and V 6 bases, and 11 bases lay outside the gene matches. The CDR3 runs to 16 residues. Germline CDR1 and CDR2: DFQATT and SNEGSKA (reference sequence). The CDR3 region is CSAPKTGQGFTGELFF. For the CDR3, the DNA is TGCAGTGCCCCCAAGACGGGACAGGGGTTCACCGGGGAGCTGTTTTTT.

This clonotype has just a few counts. The chain recombines TRBV30 with TRBJ2-7; D is uncertain. The germline V gene has CDR1 GTSNPN and CDR2 SVGIG (reference sequence). V lost 2 bases, J lost 2 bases, and 13 bases lay in between. The CDR3 length is 14 residues. The CDR3, as DNA: TGTGCCTGGAGTTATACCGACGGAGCCTACGAGCAGTACTTC. It codes for CAWSYTDGAYEQYF.

This clonotype was seen repeatedly, ten times or more. The chain uses TRBV6-1 and TRBJ2-3; no clear D gene. This CDR3 is 14 amino acids long. Looked up from germline, CDR1 is MNHNS and CDR2 is SASEGT. V was shortened by 4 bases and J by 2 bases, with 10 bases between the two germline ends. The CDR3 loop is CASSGSYPTDTQYF. CDR3 in DNA: TGTGCCAGCAGTGGAAGTTATCCCACAGATACGCAGTATTTT.

This clonotype was observed at least ten times. The J gene is TRBJ2-7, the V gene TRBV7-2, with 12 bases matching TRBD2. The CDR3 spans 14 residues. Trimming at V came to 1 base and at J to 6 bases, leaving 1 base not matched to a gene. In germline, CDR1 is SGHTA, CDR2 FQGNSA. The CDR3 loop is CASSLELAGGEQYF. The CDR3 region has the DNA TGTGCCAGCAGCTTAGAACTAGCGGGGGGCGAGCAGTACTTC.

This clonotype showed up many times. The V and J genes are TRBV4-2 and TRBJ1-3; D is unclear. V lost 2 bases and J 4 bases, leaving 6 bases between the germline ends. The length of the CDR3 is 13 residues. CDR1 is LGHNA, CDR2 YNFKEQ, per germline. The CDR3 nucleotides are TGTGCCAGCAGCCAAACGTCCGGAAACACCATATATTTT. Protein: CASSQTSGNTIYF.

The V gene is TRBV19, the J gene TRBJ2-7; tentative D call: TRBD1 (6 bases). Germline V gene lookup returns CDR1 LNHDA and CDR2 SQIVND (reference sequence). This CDR3 has 13 amino acids. V dropped 3 bases and J dropped 7 bases, with 13 bases sitting between them. DNA for the CDR3: TGTGCCAGTAGTATGGACAGCCCTGGGGAGCAGTACTTC. Translation gives CASSMDSPGEQYF.

In this sample, this clonotype turned up many times. The gene calls are TRBV2 and TRBJ2-7; D gene ambiguous. Germline V gene data show CDR1 as SNHLY and CDR2 as FYNNEI. The CDR3 spans 13 residues. Between the trimmed V and J ends, which lost 5 bases and 2 bases, there was a span of 10 bases. The DNA of the CDR3 is TGTGCCAGCAGTCCGACAAAGACCTACGAGCAGTACTTC. Translation: CASSPTKTYEQYF.

The rearrangement uses TRBV11-2 and TRBJ2-2, with D possibly TRBD1 on 5 matching bases. Germline V gene sequence: CDR1 SGHAT, CDR2 FQNNGV. V lost 5 bases, J lost 5 bases, and 15 bases lay in between. The CDR3 extends over 15 amino acids. CDR3 bases: TGTGCCAGCAGCCCCTGGGCAGGGCGAACCGGGGAGCTGTTTTTT. Its translation: CASSPWAGRTGELFF.

The J gene is TRBJ2-2, the V gene TRBV24-1; D is unresolved. Germline CDR1 is KGHDR and CDR2 is SFDVKD. This CDR3 has 14 amino acids. Trimming stripped 5 bases from V and 2 bases from J, with 8 bases between. CDR3 sequence: CATSGSDNTGELFF. The CDR3 region has the DNA TGTGCCACCAGTGGCAGCGACAACACCGGGGAGCTGTTTTTT.

Note on this clonotype: This may be a read error: a much more frequent sequence differs by one nucleotide. This chain uses TRBV6-1 with TRBJ2-7, with D possibly TRBD2 on 7 matching bases. Per the germline V gene, CDR1 is MNHNS and CDR2 is SASEGT. The CDR3 runs 16 residues. V lost 1 base to trimming and J lost 4 bases, with 17 bases between them. In nucleotides, the CDR3 is TGTGCCAGCAGTGAAGGACGGTCAGGGGAGGGATACGAGCAGTACTTC. This gives the protein CASSEGRSGEGYEQYF.

Comment on this clonotype: This may stem from a read error, because a much larger clone lies one nucleotide away. The chain recombines TRBV12-3 or TRBV12-4 with TRBJ1-2; 7 nucleotides agree with TRBD1. With 8 bases clipped from V and 4 bases from J, the junction kept 10 bases outside the gene matches. The CDR3 is 14 amino acids. The CDR3 nucleotides read TGTGCCAGCGGTCTGACAGGGTCCGGCTATGGCTACACCTTC. Its translation: CASGLTGSGYGYTF.

The chain has TRBV6-2 or TRBV6-3 and TRBJ2-7, with 10 positions matching TRBD2. The CDR3 spans 17 residues. V trimming: 0 bases; J trimming: 2 bases; junction bases outside the gene matches: 7. The germline V gene has CDR1 MNHEY and CDR2 SVGEGT. CDR3 nucleotide sequence: TGTGCCAGCAGTTACTCGAAGGGTAGCGGGGGGCCCTACGAGCAGTACTTC. Translating gives CASSYSKGSGGPYEQYF.

The CDR3 sequence is CASSDISANYGYTF. The CDR3 region has the DNA TGTGCCAGCAGTGACATCTCTGCTAACTATGGCTACACCTTC. The V gene is TRBV12-3 or TRBV12-4, the J gene TRBJ1-2; D unresolved. V was clipped by 5 bases and J by 0 bases, with 10 bases between them. The CDR3 is 14 amino acids.

This clonotype has ten or more counts. J is TRBJ2-7 and V is TRBV7-9, with D unclear. Germline V lookup: CDR1 SEHNR, CDR2 FQNEAQ (reference sequence). Trimming shortened V by 1 base and J by 4 bases, and 17 bases separated the two germline ends. The CDR3 totals 16 residues. CDR3 DNA: TGTGCCAGCAGCTTAGAAGGGCTAGACCCCGGGTACGAGCAGTACTTC. It specifies CASSLEGLDPGYEQYF.

On this clonotype: A much larger clone is a single base away; this may be a read error. This rearrangement joins TRBV10-3 to TRBJ2-1, with 8 bases matching TRBD1. The CDR3 is made up of 14 amino acids. Per the germline V gene, CDR1 is ENHRY and CDR2 is SYGVKD. Trimming took 4 bases from V and 7 from J; bases not matched to a gene: 6. The chain's CDR3 is CAISGPQGANEQFF. CDR3 bases: TGTGCCATCAGTGGGCCGCAGGGGGCGAATGAGCAGTTCTTC.

Concerning this clonotype: This sequence may be a read error, since a much larger clone differs from it by one base. The chain is built from TRBV25-1 and TRBJ1-4; 9 bases are shared with TRBD1. Germline loops: CDR1 MGHDK, CDR2 SYGVNS. The V gene end was trimmed by 11 bases and the J gene end by 6 bases; junction bases not matched to a gene: 10. This CDR3 region has 14 residues. The DNA of the CDR3 is TGTGCCGGCACCCTGACAGGGGGATATGAAAAACTGTTTTTT. This encodes CAGTLTGGYEKLFF.

Ten or more counts support this clonotype. The chain combines TRBV27 with TRBJ2-7, with TRBD1 matching 7 bases. CDR3 size: 13 residues. V was pared by 3 bases and J by 6 bases, with 5 bases of the junction left unmatched. Germline V gene data show CDR1 as MNHEY and CDR2 as SMNVEV (reference sequence). CDR3 region: CASSLGTATEQYF. CDR3 nucleotide sequence: TGTGCCAGCAGTTTGGGGACAGCCACCGAGCAGTACTTC.